These 18 T cell receptor beta chains share one sample of origin, sequenced in a study of blood T cell repertoires in COVID-19. TCRdb keeps only in-frame clones here, not all; method: immunoSEQ multiplex PCR. The table shows about 200,000 clones, with roughly 85% occurring only once. Source material: PBMCs or T cells enriched from blood (not recorded which). The source of these receptors is a middle-aged woman with acute COVID-19.

This rearrangement joins TRBV5-1 to TRBJ2-1; the match to TRBD2 covers 10 bases. Germline V CDR1 and CDR2: SGHRS, YFSETQ. V dropped 0 bases and J dropped 0; count of bases not matched to a gene: 12. This CDR3 comprises 20 residues. CDR3 in amino acids: CASSLGGVTSGSSSYNEQFF. The CDR3 DNA follows: TGCGCCAGCAGCTTGGGGGGCGTGACTAGCGGGTCTAGCTCCTACAATGAGCAGTTCTTC.

With regard to this clone: This sequence may be a read error, since a much larger clone differs from it by one base. The V and J genes are TRBV7-9 and TRBJ1-1; possibly TRBD1 for D (5 bases). Germline loops: CDR1 SEHNR, CDR2 FQNEAQ (reference sequence). The ends were cut back, 3 bases at V and 1 base at J, with 6 bases in the middle. This CDR3 has 13 residues. CDR3 nucleotides: TGTGCCAGCAGCTTCGGGGGGAACACTGAAGCTTTCTTT. Its protein is CASSFGGNTEAFF.

The V and J genes are TRBV28 and TRBJ1-5; 7 bases are a match to TRBD1. Germline assignment: CDR1 MDHEN and CDR2 SYDVKM. This CDR3 contains 17 residues. V trimming: 6 bases; J trimming: 8 bases; junction bases outside the gene matches: 19. CDR3: CASRRYRGRSSIEPQHF. For the CDR3, the DNA is TGTGCCAGCAGGCGATACAGGGGCCGCTCTTCAATCGAGCCCCAGCATTTT.

The chain has TRBV5-1 and TRBJ2-7; a weak D match, TRBD2 (5 bases). Trimming took off 2 bases at V and 4 bases at J, with 7 bases between the two ends. Germline V gene data show CDR1 as SGHRS and CDR2 as YFSETQ. This CDR3 has 12 amino acids. CDR3 sequence: CASSFPGYEQYF. The CDR3, as DNA: TGCGCCAGCAGCTTTCCGGGATACGAGCAGTACTTC.

The chain couples TRBV27 to TRBJ1-1; D unresolved. The CDR3 spans 13 residues. CDR1 MNHEY and CDR2 SMNVEV come from the germline V gene (reference sequence). V lost 6 bases to trimming and J lost 3 bases, with 11 bases between them. CDR3 bases: TGTGCCAGCAGCCAATCAGGTCACACTGAAGCTTTCTTT. Translated, it gives CASSQSGHTEAFF.

This rearrangement joins TRBV5-1 to TRBJ1-1; D is uncertain. V was clipped by 5 bases and J by 5 bases, with 13 bases between them. Germline V gene lookup returns CDR1 SGHRS and CDR2 YFSETQ. The CDR3 totals 13 residues. CDR3 sequence: CASRVGDATEAFF. The CDR3 DNA is TGCGCCAGCAGAGTCGGGGATGCTACTGAAGCTTTCTTT.

V and J are TRBV11-2 and TRBJ2-1; tentative D call: TRBD2 (6 bases). Per the germline V gene, CDR1 is SGHAT and CDR2 is FQNNGV. Trimming removed 1 base at V and 0 bases at J, with 13 bases between. The CDR3 loop spans 17 amino acids. CDR3 bases: TGTGCCAGCAGCTTAGGTGGCGCGGGAAGCTCCTACAATGAGCAGTTCTTC. Translated: CASSLGGAGSSYNEQFF.

CDR3 sequence reads: CASTKGDRGLYEQYF. Written as DNA, the CDR3 is TGTGCCAGCACCAAAGGAGACAGGGGTTTGTACGAGCAGTACTTC. This chain links TRBV7-2 with TRBJ2-7; 8 bases are a match to TRBD1. Germline V gene data show CDR1 as SGHTA and CDR2 as FQGNSA. With 7 bases clipped from V and 4 bases from J, the junction kept 12 bases outside the gene matches. The CDR3 is 15 residues long. Filled out from reference TRBV7-2 and TRBJ2-7, the complete variable domain reads GAGVSQSPSNKVTEKGKDVELRCDPISGHTALYWYRQSLGQGLEFLIYFQGNSAPDKSGLPSDRFSAERTGGSVSTLTIQRTQQEDSAVYLCASTKGDRGLYEQYFGPGTRLTVT.

CDR3 bases: TGTGCCACCAGTGATAGACTAGCGGGAGTAACCGGGGAGCTGTTTTTT. Protein product: CATSDRLAGVTGELFF. V and J are TRBV24-1 and TRBJ2-2; 12 bases are shared with TRBD2. Germline CDR1 KGHDR, CDR2 SFDVKD. V was pared by 3 bases and J by 5 bases, with 3 bases of the junction left unmatched. The CDR3 consists of 16 residues.

In its sample, this clone was seen a few times. The rearrangement links TRBV6-5 to TRBJ2-7; TRBD2 might be the D (5 bases). There are 14 residues in the CDR3. Germline CDR1 MNHEY, CDR2 SVGAGI. The V gene lost 4 bases and the J gene lost 5 bases, with 15 bases spanning the gap. CDR3 loop: CASSSSAGKNEQYF. CDR3 sequence (DNA): TGTGCCAGCAGTTCTTCCGCGGGCAAGAACGAGCAGTACTTC.

The V and J genes are TRBV7-9 and TRBJ1-4; no clear D. Germline values: CDR1 SEHNR, CDR2 FQNEAQ (reference sequence). This CDR3 spans 11 amino acids. V lost 7 bases and J lost 4, with 4 bases in between. Here the CDR3 DNA reads TGTGCCAGCACCCATAATGAAAAACTGTTTTTT. Translating it yields CASTHNEKLFF.

The chain joins TRBV6-5 to TRBJ2-5; 8 bases match TRBD1. This CDR3 has 13 residues. Trimming cost V 10 bases and J 5 bases; bases outside gene matches: 9. The germline CDR1 and CDR2 sequences are MNHEY and SVGAGI. CDR3 sequence (DNA): TGTGCCACCGCCAGGGGGCTCGAGGAGACCCAGTACTTC. Translating gives CATARGLEETQYF.

The sample holds a few counts of this clone. The V and J genes are TRBV3-1 (or the pseudogene TRBV3-2) and TRBJ1-5, with D possibly matching TRBD1 (5 bases). The V end lost 0 bases, the J end lost 5 bases, and 11 bases lay between the germline ends. Germline CDR1 and CDR2: LGHDT and YNNKEL (reference sequence). This CDR3 comprises 15 residues. CDR3: CASSQDKGTYQPQHF. CDR3 nucleotides: TGTGCCAGCAGCCAAGACAAGGGGACTTATCAGCCCCAGCATTTT.

This chain links TRBV15 with TRBJ2-5; possibly TRBD1 for D (5 bases). Germline V lookup: CDR1 LNHNV, CDR2 YYDKDF (reference sequence). The V and J ends lost 9 bases and 5 bases respectively, with 22 bases between them. The CDR3 extends over 15 amino acids. The CDR3 spells CATARPAGIGETQYF. For the CDR3, the DNA is TGTGCCACAGCCCGACCGGCAGGGATTGGGGAGACCCAGTACTTC.

As DNA, the CDR3 is TGTGCCAGCACCCGTTCGGGTTTCGGGACCGGGGAGCTGTTTTTT. Its protein is CASTRSGFGTGELFF. This chain joins TRBV6-5 and TRBJ2-2; no clear D. Deletions cut 7 bases from V and 5 bases from J, with 17 bases between. Germline values: CDR1 MNHEY, CDR2 SVGAGI. This CDR3 is built from 15 residues.

This sequence joins TRBV7-9 and TRBJ2-2, with a possible D match to TRBD2 (5 bases). Between the trimmed V and J ends, which lost 11 bases and 6 bases, there was a span of 19 bases. Germline assignment: CDR1 SEHNR and CDR2 FQNEAQ (reference sequence). This CDR3 comprises 14 residues. CDR3 amino acids: CAQRPMSGAGELFF. The CDR3 DNA reads as TGTGCCCAGAGACCGATGAGCGGTGCCGGGGAGCTGTTTTTT.

The rearrangement joins TRBV10-3 to TRBJ2-5, with 11 bases aligning to TRBD1. Germline values: CDR1 ENHRY, CDR2 SYGVKD. CDR3 length: 16 amino acids. Trimming cost V 4 bases and J 2 bases; bases outside gene matches: 6. CDR3 nucleotides: TGTGCCATCAGTGCGGGAAGGGACAGGGGGCAAGAGACCCAGTACTTC. It translates to CAISAGRDRGQETQYF.

The chain joins TRBV9 to TRBJ2-3; D ambiguous. Germline V CDR1 and CDR2: SGDLS, YYNGEE. The CDR3 covers 14 residues. V was trimmed by 3 bases and J by 2 bases, leaving 10 bases between them. CDR3 residues: CASSERHTTDTQYF. The CDR3 coding sequence is TGTGCCAGCAGCGAGAGGCACACCACAGATACGCAGTATTTT.